This T cell receptor beta chain is drawn from a study of T-cell reconstitution after alpha-beta-depleted transplantation in children. Findings and limits, study-wide: TCRbeta diversity was high at day 60 in some patients (a result of surviving recipient T cells and thymic progenitors). Roughly two months post-transplant, alpha-beta T cells reportedly originated from several hundred graft clones that had expanded. After one year, T-cell counts and TCRbeta diversity mostly came from new T cells.

In this sample, this clonotype turned up many times. The antigen is undetermined. Preparation of the TCRbeta library was carried out with unique molecular identifiers. TCRdb redid the calling of the PCR reads with MiXCR, one entry per CDR3 protein. The table has some 300,000 distinct CDR3 sequences, over 9.5% seen once. The sample consisted of PBMCs, taken before TCRalphabeta/CD19-depleted stem cell transplant. The sequence came from a boy less than two years old with acute myeloid leukemia, due to receive a stem cell transplant.

CDR3 amino acids: CASSYLNEQFF. CDR3 sequence (DNA): TGTGCCAGCAGTTACCTCAATGAGCAGTTCTTC. The chain couples TRBV6-5 to TRBJ2-1; no definite D call. The V end lost 2 bases, the J end lost 6 bases, and 2 bases lay between the germline ends. CDR3 size: 11 residues. Germline assignment: CDR1 MNHEY and CDR2 SVGAGI.